This T cell receptor (beta chain) was retrieved from a study of T cell responses to AZD1222 COVID-19 vaccine. Method: immunoSEQ multiplex PCR; TCRdb's copy keeps in-frame clones and lacks some. The table lists a few hundred thousand clones, 80% to 95% of them singletons. The length of the CDR3 is 12 residues. Germline V gene data show CDR1 as SGHRS and CDR2 as YFSETQ. V dropped 5 bases and J dropped 5 bases, with 7 bases sitting between them. V usage is TRBV5-1 and J usage is TRBJ2-2; D possibly corresponds to TRBD2 (5 bases). The source was peripheral blood, collected on day 0 of AZD1222 vaccination. The clonotype comes from an adult in good health. Here the CDR3 reads CASREGTGELFF. The CDR3 DNA reads as TGCGCCAGCAGAGAGGGTACCGGGGAGCTGTTTTTT.